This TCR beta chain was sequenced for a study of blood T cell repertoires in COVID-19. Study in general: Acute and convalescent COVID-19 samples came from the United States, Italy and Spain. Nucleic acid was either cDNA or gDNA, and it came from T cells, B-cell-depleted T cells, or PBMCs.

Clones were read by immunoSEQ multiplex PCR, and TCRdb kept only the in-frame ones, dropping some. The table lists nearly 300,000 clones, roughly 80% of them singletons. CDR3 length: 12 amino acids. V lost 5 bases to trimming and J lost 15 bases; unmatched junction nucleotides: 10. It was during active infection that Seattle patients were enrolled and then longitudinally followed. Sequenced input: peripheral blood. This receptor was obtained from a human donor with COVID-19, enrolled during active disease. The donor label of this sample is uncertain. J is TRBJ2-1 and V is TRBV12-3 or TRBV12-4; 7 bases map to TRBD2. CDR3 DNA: TGTGCCAGCAGTAACCAGCGGGACGAACGGTTCTTC. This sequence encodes CASSNQRDERFF.